The clone carrying this T cell receptor beta chain appeared a few times. This sample was taken from a study of shared clonotypes between healthy human individuals. The V end was cut by 7 bases, the J end by 0 bases, with 6 bases between. This CDR3 is built from 13 residues. The germline V gene has CDR1 MDHEN and CDR2 SYDVKM. The authors ran the assay at deep level. Sequencing was performed with immunoSEQ multiplex PCR; in TCRdb, only in-frame clones are kept and a portion is missing. The table shows some 490,000 clones, with around 73% occurring only once. Material for sequencing was PBMCs. The chain is built from TRBV28 and TRBJ2-2; D unresolved. The clonotype comes from a woman aged 40 to 49 in good health. Some clones in this sample may be carry-over from other donors' samples. CDR3 sequence reads: CASTYSNTGELFF. CDR3 sequence (DNA): TGTGCCAGCACCTACTCGAACACCGGGGAGCTGTTTTTT.